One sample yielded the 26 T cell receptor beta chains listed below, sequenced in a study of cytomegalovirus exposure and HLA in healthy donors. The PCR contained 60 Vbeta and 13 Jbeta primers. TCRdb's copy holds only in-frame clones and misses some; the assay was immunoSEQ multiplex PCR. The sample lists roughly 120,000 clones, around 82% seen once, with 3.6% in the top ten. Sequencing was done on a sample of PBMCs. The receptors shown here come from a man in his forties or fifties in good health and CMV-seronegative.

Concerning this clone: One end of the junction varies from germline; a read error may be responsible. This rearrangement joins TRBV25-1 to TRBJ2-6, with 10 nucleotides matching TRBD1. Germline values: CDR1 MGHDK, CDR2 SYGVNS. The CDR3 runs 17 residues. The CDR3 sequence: CASSSGTGEPGANGLTF. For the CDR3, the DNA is TGTGCCAGCAGTTCCGGGACAGGGGAACCTGGGGCCAACGGCCTGACTTTC.

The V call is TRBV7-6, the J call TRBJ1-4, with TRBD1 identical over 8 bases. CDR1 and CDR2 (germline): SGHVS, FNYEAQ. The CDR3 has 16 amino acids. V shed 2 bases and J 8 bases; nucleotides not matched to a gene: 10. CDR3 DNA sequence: TGTGCCAGCAGCTTATATACCGCAGGGGGCAACGAAAAACTGTTTTTT. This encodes CASSLYTAGGNEKLFF. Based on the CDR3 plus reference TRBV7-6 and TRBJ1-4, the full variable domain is GAGVSQSPRYKVTKRGQDVALRCDPISGHVSLYWYRQALGQGPEFLTYFNYEAQQDKSGLPNDRFSAERPEGSISTLTIQRTEQRDSAMYRCASSLYTAGGNEKLFFGSGTQLSVL.

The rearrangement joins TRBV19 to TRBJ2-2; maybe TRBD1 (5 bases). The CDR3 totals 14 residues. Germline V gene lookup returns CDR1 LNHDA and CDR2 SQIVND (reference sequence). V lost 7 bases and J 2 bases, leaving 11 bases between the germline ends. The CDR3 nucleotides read TGTGCCAGTACTTTAACAGGCAACACCGGGGAGCTGTTTTTT. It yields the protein CASTLTGNTGELFF.

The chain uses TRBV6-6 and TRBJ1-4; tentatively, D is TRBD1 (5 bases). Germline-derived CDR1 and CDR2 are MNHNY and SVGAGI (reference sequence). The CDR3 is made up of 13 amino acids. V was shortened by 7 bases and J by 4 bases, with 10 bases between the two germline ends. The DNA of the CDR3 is TGTGCCAGCAAGGAGGGACTTAATGAAAAACTGTTTTTT. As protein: CASKEGLNEKLFF.

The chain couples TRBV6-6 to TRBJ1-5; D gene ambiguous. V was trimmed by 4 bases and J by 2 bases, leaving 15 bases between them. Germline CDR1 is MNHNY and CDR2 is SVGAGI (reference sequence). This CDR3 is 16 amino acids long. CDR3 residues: CASSSSLRLGNQPQHF. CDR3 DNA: TGTGCCAGCAGTTCTAGTTTAAGATTAGGCAATCAGCCCCAGCATTTT.

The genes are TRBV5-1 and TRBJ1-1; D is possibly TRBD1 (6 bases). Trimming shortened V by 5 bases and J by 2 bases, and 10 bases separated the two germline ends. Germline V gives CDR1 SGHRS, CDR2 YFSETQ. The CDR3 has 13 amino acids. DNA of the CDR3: TGCGCCAGCAGGGCCGGGACAAACACTGAAGCTTTCTTT. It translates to CASRAGTNTEAFF. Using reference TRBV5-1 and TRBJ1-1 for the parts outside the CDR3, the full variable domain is KAGVTQTPRYLIKTRGQQVTLSCSPISGHRSVSWYQQTPGQGLQFLFEYFSETQRNKGNFPGRFSGRQFSNSRSEMNVSTLELGDSALYLCASRAGTNTEAFFGQGTRLTVV.

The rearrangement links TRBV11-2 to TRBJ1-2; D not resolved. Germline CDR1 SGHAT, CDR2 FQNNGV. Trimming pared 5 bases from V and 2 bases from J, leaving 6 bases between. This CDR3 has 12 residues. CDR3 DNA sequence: TGTGCCAGCAGCCCCAGGAACTATGGCTACACCTTC. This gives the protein CASSPRNYGYTF.

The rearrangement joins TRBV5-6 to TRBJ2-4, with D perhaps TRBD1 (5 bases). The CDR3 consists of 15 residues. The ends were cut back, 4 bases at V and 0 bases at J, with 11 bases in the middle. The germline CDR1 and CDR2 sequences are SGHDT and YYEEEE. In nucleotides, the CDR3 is TGTGCCAGCAGCCAAGGGGCAGGAGCCAAAAACATTCAGTACTTC. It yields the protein CASSQGAGAKNIQYF. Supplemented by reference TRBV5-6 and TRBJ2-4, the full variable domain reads DAGVTQSPTHLIKTRGQQVTLRCSPKSGHDTVSWYQQALGQGPQFIFQYYEEEERQRGNFPDRFSGHQFPNYSSELNVNALLLGDSALYLCASSQGAGAKNIQYFGAGTRLSVL.

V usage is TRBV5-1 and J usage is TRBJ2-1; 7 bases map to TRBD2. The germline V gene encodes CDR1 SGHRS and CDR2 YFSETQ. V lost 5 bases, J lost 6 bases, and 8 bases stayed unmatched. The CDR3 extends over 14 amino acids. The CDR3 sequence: CASSLTSGTNEQFF. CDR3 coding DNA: TGCGCCAGCAGTTTGACGAGCGGGACCAATGAGCAGTTCTTC.

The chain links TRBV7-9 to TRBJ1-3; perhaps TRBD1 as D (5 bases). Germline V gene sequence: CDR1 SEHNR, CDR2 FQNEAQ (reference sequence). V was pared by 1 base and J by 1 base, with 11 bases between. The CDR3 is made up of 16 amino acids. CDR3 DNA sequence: TGTGCCAGCAGCTTAGGCAGGGCCCTTTCTGGAAACACCATATATTTT. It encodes CASSLGRALSGNTIYF.

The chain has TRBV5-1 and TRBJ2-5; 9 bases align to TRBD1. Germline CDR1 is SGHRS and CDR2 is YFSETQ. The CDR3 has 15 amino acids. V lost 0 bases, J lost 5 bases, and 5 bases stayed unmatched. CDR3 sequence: CASSLEGTGTETQYF. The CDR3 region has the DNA TGCGCCAGCAGCTTGGAAGGGACAGGGACCGAGACCCAGTACTTC.

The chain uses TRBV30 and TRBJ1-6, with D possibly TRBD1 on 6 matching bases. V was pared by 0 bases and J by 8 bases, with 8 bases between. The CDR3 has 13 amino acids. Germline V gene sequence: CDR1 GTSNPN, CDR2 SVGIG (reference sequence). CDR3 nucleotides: TGTGCCTGGAGTGTACAGGGAGATTCACCCCTCCACTTT. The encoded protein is CAWSVQGDSPLHF.

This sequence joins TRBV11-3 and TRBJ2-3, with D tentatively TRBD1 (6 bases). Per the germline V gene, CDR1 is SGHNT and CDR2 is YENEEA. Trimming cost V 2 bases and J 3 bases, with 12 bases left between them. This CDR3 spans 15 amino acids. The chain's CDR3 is CASSLMNRETDTQYF. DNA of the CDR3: TGTGCCAGCAGCTTAATGAACAGGGAGACAGATACGCAGTATTTT.

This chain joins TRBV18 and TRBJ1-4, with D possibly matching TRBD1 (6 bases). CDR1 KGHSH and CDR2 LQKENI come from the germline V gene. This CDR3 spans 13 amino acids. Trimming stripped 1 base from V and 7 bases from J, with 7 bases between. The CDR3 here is CASSPLRGEKLFF. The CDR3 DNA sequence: TGTGCCAGCTCACCACTCAGGGGTGAAAAACTGTTTTTT.

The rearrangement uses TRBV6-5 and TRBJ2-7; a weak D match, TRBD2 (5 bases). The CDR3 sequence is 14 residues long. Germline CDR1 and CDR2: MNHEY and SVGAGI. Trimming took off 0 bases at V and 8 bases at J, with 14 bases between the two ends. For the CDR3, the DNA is TGTGCCAGCAGTTACTCACCGGACGGGAACAAGCAGTACTTC. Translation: CASSYSPDGNKQYF.

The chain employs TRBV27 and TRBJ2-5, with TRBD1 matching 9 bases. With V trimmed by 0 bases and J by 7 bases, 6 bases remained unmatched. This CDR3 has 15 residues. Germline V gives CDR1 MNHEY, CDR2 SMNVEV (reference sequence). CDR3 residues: CASSLSPQGAGTQYF. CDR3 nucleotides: TGTGCCAGCAGTTTATCCCCACAGGGGGCAGGGACCCAGTACTTC.

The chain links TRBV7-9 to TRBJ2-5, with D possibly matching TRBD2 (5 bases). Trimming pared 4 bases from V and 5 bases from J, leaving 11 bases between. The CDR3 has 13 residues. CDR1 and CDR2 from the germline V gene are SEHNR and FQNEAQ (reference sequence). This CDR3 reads CASSSGIMETQYF. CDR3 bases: TGTGCCAGCAGCTCCGGGATCATGGAGACCCAGTACTTC.

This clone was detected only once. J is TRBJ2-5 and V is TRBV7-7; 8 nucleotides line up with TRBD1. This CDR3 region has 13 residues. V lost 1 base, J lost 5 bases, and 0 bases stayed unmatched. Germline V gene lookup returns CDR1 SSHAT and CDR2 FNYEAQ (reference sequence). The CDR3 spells CASSLDRGETQYF. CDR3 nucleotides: TGTGCCAGCAGCTTAGACAGGGGGGAGACCCAGTACTTC.

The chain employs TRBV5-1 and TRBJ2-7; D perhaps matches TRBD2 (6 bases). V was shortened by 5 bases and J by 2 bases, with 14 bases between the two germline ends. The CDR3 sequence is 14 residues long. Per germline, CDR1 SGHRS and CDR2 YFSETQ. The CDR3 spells CASSPGTPTYEQYF. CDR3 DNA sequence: TGCGCCAGCAGTCCCGGGACTCCTACCTACGAGCAGTACTTC.

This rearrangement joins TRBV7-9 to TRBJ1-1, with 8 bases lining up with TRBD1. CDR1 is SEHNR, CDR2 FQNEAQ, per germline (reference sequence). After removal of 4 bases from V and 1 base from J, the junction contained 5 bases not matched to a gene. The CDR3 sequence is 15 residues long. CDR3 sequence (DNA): TGTGCCAGCAGCTCTAAGGACAGGGAGAACACTGAAGCTTTCTTT. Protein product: CASSSKDRENTEAFF.

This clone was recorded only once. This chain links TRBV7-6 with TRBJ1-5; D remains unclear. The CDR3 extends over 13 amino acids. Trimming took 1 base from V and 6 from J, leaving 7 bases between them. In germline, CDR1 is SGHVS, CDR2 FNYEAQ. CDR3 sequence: CASSLDGIQPQHF. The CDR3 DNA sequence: TGTGCCAGCAGCTTAGACGGGATTCAGCCCCAGCATTTT.

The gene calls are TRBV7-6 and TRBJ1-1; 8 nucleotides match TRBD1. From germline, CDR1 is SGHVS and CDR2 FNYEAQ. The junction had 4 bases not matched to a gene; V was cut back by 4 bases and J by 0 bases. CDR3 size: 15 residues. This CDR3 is CASSWSGQVNTEAFF. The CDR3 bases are TGTGCCAGCAGCTGGTCGGGACAGGTGAACACTGAAGCTTTCTTT. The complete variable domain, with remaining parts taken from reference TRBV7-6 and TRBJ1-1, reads GAGVSQSPRYKVTKRGQDVALRCDPISGHVSLYWYRQALGQGPEFLTYFNYEAQQDKSGLPNDRFSAERPEGSISTLTIQRTEQRDSAMYRCASSWSGQVNTEAFFGQGTRLTVV.

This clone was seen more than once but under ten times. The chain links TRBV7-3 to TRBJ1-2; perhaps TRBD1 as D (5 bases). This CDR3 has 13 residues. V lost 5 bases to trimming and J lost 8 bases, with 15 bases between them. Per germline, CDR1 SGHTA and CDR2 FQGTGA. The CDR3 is CASSPAGKGGYTF. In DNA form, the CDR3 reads TGTGCCAGCAGCCCCGCAGGGAAAGGCGGCTACACCTTC. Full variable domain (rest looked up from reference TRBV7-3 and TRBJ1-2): GAGVSQTPSNKVTEKGKYVELRCDPISGHTALYWYRQSLGQGPEFLIYFQGTGAADDSGLPNDRFFAVRPEGSVSTLKIQRTERGDSAVYLCASSPAGKGGYTFGSGTRLTVV.

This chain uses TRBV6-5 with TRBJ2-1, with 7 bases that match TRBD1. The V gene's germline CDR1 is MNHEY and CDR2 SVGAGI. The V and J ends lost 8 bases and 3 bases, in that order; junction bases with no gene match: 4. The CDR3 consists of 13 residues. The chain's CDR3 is CASGTAIYNEQFF. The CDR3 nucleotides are TGTGCCAGCGGGACAGCGATCTACAATGAGCAGTTCTTC.

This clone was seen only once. The CDR3 region is CASSLGELDTQYF. The CDR3 bases are TGTGCCAGCAGCCTAGGCGAGCTAGATACGCAGTATTTT. The gene calls are TRBV7-9 and TRBJ2-3; D unresolved. Germline V CDR1 and CDR2: SEHNR, FQNEAQ (reference sequence). The CDR3 has 13 amino acids. V shed 5 bases and J shed 5 bases, with 11 bases lying between them.

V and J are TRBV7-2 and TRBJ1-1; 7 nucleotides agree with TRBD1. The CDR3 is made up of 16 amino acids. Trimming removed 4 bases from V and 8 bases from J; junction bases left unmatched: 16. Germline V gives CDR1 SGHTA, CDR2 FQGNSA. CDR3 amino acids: CASSSPYNRDSEEAFF. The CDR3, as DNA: TGTGCCAGCAGCTCACCGTACAACCGGGACAGTGAAGAAGCTTTCTTT.